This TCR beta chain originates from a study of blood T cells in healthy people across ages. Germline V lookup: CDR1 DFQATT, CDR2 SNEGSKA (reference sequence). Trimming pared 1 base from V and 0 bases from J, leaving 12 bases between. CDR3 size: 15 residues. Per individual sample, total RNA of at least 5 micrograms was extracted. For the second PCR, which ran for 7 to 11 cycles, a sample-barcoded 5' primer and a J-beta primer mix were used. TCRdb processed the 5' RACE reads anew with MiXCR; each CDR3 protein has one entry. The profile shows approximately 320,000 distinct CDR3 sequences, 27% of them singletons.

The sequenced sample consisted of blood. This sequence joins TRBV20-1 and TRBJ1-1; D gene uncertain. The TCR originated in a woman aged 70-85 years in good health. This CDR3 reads CSARADGRMNTEAFF. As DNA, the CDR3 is TGCAGTGCTAGAGCGGACGGCCGTATGAACACTGAAGCTTTCTTT.